A selection of T cell receptor beta chains follows, all from one sample in a study of T cell responses to AZD1222 COVID-19 vaccine. Profiling relied on immunoSEQ multiplex PCR, and the TCRdb table lists in-frame clones only, not all of them. The sample lists about 110,000 clones; about 85% were seen once. The sequencing here drew on peripheral blood, taken on day 0 of AZD1222 vaccination. These receptors were obtained from an adult in good health. Both conserved end residues are part of each CDR3. D genes are given only for firm matches. The listing skips clone size in some rows; elsewhere it reads once, few, many or a size class.

J gene,V gene,clone size,D gene,CDR3 DNA,CDR3 protein
TRBJ2-5,TRBV4-2,-,TRBD2,TGTGCCAGCAGCCGGTTAGCGGGAGGGATTGAGACCCAGTACTTC,CASSRLAGGIETQYF
TRBJ2-4,TRBV2,-,-,TGTGCCAGCAGGATCGAGGGAGGATTGGCCAAAAACATTCAGTACTTC,CASRIEGGLAKNIQYF
TRBJ1-1,TRBV15,-,TRBD1,TGTGCCACCAGCAGTCGAATCGGGACAGGGACCACTGAAGCTTTCTTT,CATSSRIGTGTTEAFF
TRBJ2-7,TRBV19,-,TRBD2,TGTGCCAGTAGACCCCAGACTAGCGGCTACGAGCAGTACTTC,CASRPQTSGYEQYF
TRBJ1-1,TRBV11-2,few,-,TGTGCCAGCCGCAAGCCGGGACAAGCGAACACTGAAGCTTTCTTT,CASRKPGQANTEAFF
TRBJ1-3,TRBV27,once,-,TGTGCCAGCAGTTTAAATTCAGGGGTTGGAAACACCATATATTTT,CASSLNSGVGNTIYF
TRBJ1-3,TRBV19,-,-,TGTGCCAGTAGTGTTGGACAGACCGGCACCATATATTTT,CASSVGQTGTIYF
TRBJ1-2,TRBV10-3,-,TRBD1,TGTGCCATCAGTGAGGGGGACAGGGCCAACTATGGCTACACCTTC,CAISEGDRANYGYTF
TRBJ1-3,TRBV18,-,-,TGTGCCAGCTCCCCGACGGCGGAGGTGTGGAACACCATATATTTT,CASSPTAEVWNTIYF
TRBJ2-2,TRBV19,-,-,TGTGCCAGTAGTATTTGGTCCGCGAACACCGGGGAGCTGTTTTTT,CASSIWSANTGELFF
TRBJ2-7,TRBV5-4,-,-,TGTGCCAGCAGCTTGTCCCGGGGTCTACCCTACGAGCAGTACTTC,CASSLSRGLPYEQYF
TRBJ1-2,TRBV28,-,-,TGTGCCAGCAGTACACATGGCAGGGTTAGGATAGGCTACACCTTC,CASSTHGRVRIGYTF
TRBJ2-1,TRBV3-1/TRBV3-2,few,TRBD2,TGTGCCAGCAGCCAAGAAACTAGCGGGGGAGGCTACAATGAGCAGTTCTTC,CASSQETSGGGYNEQFF
TRBJ2-5,TRBV11-2,-,-,TGTGCCAGCAGCTTAGGCCCCCTAGTATACCAAGAGACCCAGTACTTC,CASSLGPLVYQETQYF
TRBJ2-5,TRBV7-9,-,-,TGTGCCAGCTCCCTATTACCCGGCACTCAAGAGACCCAGTACTTC,CASSLLPGTQETQYF
TRBJ2-2,TRBV4-3,-,-,TGCGCCAGCAGGCCGGGGCCCGACACCGGGGAGCTGTTTTTT,CASRPGPDTGELFF
TRBJ1-4,TRBV6-5,-,TRBD1,TGTGCCAGCCGGACAGGGGAGAGGACTAATGAAAAACTGTTTTTT,CASRTGERTNEKLFF
TRBJ1-3,TRBV3-1/TRBV3-2,-,-,TGTGCCAGCAGCCCAAGCAGTGACTCTGGAAACACCATATATTTT,CASSPSSDSGNTIYF
TRBJ2-7,TRBV7-3,-,-,TGTGCCAGCAGCTTAGGGGCGCGAGAGGGGGATGAGCAGTACTTC,CASSLGAREGDEQYF
TRBJ1-1,TRBV7-2,-,-,TGTGCCAGCAGGGACCCGGCAGGGAACACTGAAGCTTTCTTT,CASRDPAGNTEAFF
TRBJ1-3,TRBV11-3,-,-,TGTGCCAGCAGCAGCGGACCGGCCGAGTCTGGAAACACCATATATTTT,CASSSGPAESGNTIYF
TRBJ2-5,TRBV19,-,TRBD1,TGTGCCAGTGATCGGGGACAGGGAGGCCAAGAGACCCAGTACTTC,CASDRGQGGQETQYF
TRBJ2-3,TRBV9,-,TRBD1,TGTGCCAGCAGTAAGGGACAGGGGGCCCCAGATACGCAGTATTTT,CASSKGQGAPDTQYF
TRBJ1-6,TRBV4-2,-,TRBD1,TGTGCCAGCACCTTATTTCCGGGACAGGGCCCAATCGGGGATAATTCACCCCTCCACTTT,CASTLFPGQGPIGDNSPLHF
TRBJ1-3,TRBV29-1,-,-,TGCAGCGTGGGAGTGGGAGTCTCTGGAAACACCATATATTTT,CSVGVGVSGNTIYF
TRBJ1-1,TRBV29-1,-,-,TGCAGCGTTGACAGGGCGTCGGACACTGAAGCTTTCTTT,CSVDRASDTEAFF
TRBJ2-5,TRBV5-1,-,TRBD1,TGCGCCAGCAGCTTGGTTGGGACAGGGGACTGGGAGACCCAGTACTTC,CASSLVGTGDWETQYF